This T cell receptor (beta chain) originates from a study of T-cell reconstitution after alpha-beta-depleted transplantation in children (TCRdb year 2016). Some background on the complete study: The study quantitatively tracked T-cell immune reconstitution after TCRalphabeta/CD19-depleted allogeneic hematopoietic cell transplantation in children using TCR repertoire profiling.

The library came from PCR. Sequencing took place on an Illumina HiSeq 2500. TCR libraries were prepared with molecular barcoding, using unique molecular identifiers to normalize TCRbeta repertoire quantification. TCRdb applied fastp at Q25 and MiXCR to the public reads, then kept only in-frame beta chains. Rows matching on CDR3 protein sequence are summarized as one entry with the most common DNA and genes. For this sample the table gives 330,000 or so distinct CDR3 sequences, of which roughly 7.8% were detected only once. The ten top clones hold approximately 9.6% of the sample. From the cysteine up to the phenylalanine, the CDR3 has a length of 14 residues. Just CDR3 DNA is preserved here, 42 bases in frame from base 1. V loses 6 bases of germline sequence and J loses 8 bases, and the interval between the two ends is 19 bases. The germline V gene encodes CDR1 MDHEN and CDR2 SYDVKM. As concerns this clonotype: The antigen this receptor binds is unknown. Base qualities are not provided; no much larger clone lies one nucleotide away.

According to the study, the label for this sample's treatment or condition signals: allogeneic hematopoietic cell transplantation with graft depleted of TCRalphabeta T cells and CD19 B cells. Transplant recipients were children who received TCRalphabeta/CD19-depleted allogeneic hematopoietic cell grafts. The study at large found these results: About two months after transplant, the apparently early recovery of alphabetaT-cell counts reportedly depended on just several hundred clones that had expanded rapidly and came from non-depleted graft cells. In some patients, the high TCRbeta diversity seen at day 60 was put down to recipient T cells and intrathymic progenitors that had survived conditioning. Over the following months the frequencies of hyperexpanded clones went down, and after one year T-cell counts and TCRbeta diversity were mostly credited to newly produced T cells.

The material was peripheral blood, obtained 360 days after TCRalphabeta/CD19-depleted stem cell transplant. The rearranged segments are TRBV28 and TRBJ1-1; no D segment can be confidently identified. The TCR sequence derives from a female patient aged 2-10 years who had a stem cell transplant for Fanconi anemia, so the T cells may come from the graft donor. The CDR3 has the sequence CASRLTSAGGEAFF. The bases are TGTGCCAGCAGACTGACGTCCGCGGGCGGGGAAGCTTTCTTT.